This TCR beta chain was captured in a study of T cells in Graves' hyperthyroidism and ophthalmopathy. Study results and limitations: Ophthalmopathy prediction by the model preceded onset by a median about 6 months. Most thyroid-expanded clonotypes above 0.001 were also found in blood.

Trimming cost V 5 bases and J 4 bases; bases outside gene matches: 10. CDR1 and CDR2 from the germline V gene are SQVTM and ANQGSEA. CDR3 length: 15 amino acids. Patients showing uncontrolled infection, other autoimmune disease, pregnancy or lactation were ineligible. PBMCs came from around 9.7 ml fresh peripheral blood. This clonotype came up many times. Its antigen is currently unknown. The investigators amplified TCR beta CDR3 regions from RNA transcripts. The HTBI primer set served for first-round RT-PCR of the TCR CDR3. TCRdb reprocessed the multiplex PCR reads with MiXCR, giving one entry per CDR3 protein. The table has roughly 300,000 distinct CDR3 sequences, 20% to 25% seen once.

The sample comprised blood. The sequence was obtained from a man aged 35-49 years with Graves' hyperthyroidism that later progressed to Graves' ophthalmopathy. The chain recombines TRBV29-1 with TRBJ2-2, with 7 bases lining up with TRBD2. CDR3 protein: CSVNQGGPGTGELFF. Here the CDR3 DNA reads TGCAGCGTTAATCAGGGAGGGCCGGGCACCGGGGAGCTGTTTTTT.